The clone carrying this T cell receptor (beta chain) came up once. V was shortened by 5 bases and J by 8 bases, with 12 bases between the two germline ends. There are 11 residues in the CDR3. Per germline, CDR1 DFQATT and CDR2 SNEGSKA (reference sequence). The data were taken from a study of OX40 agonist ivuxolimab in advanced cancers. Sequenced by immunoSEQ multiplex PCR; TCRdb stores in-frame clones only, minus some. The sample shows about 86,000 clones, 92% of them seen only once. The source of this sequence is an adult with an advanced solid tumor such as melanoma, head and neck, liver or kidney cancer. Material: CD4+ or CD8+ T cells sorted from blood, obtained in a trial of the OX40 agonist ivuxolimab. V is TRBV20-1 and J is TRBJ1-1, with D perhaps TRBD1 (5 bases). The CDR3 is CSAWDYGEAFF. The CDR3 DNA reads as TGCAGTGCTTGGGACTATGGGGAAGCTTTCTTT.